The 16 T cell receptor beta chains given below trace back to one sample, sequenced in a study of blood T cell repertoires in COVID-19. Only in-frame clones appear in the TCRdb table, and some are missing; sequencing was by immunoSEQ multiplex PCR. The sample consists of over 55,000 clones, roughly 87% of them appearing once. The material sequenced was peripheral blood. Every receptor here comes from a woman older than 75 with acute or convalescent COVID-19.

This clone was counted at least ten times. The V call is TRBV19, the J call TRBJ1-1, with D maybe TRBD1 (6 bases). From germline, CDR1 is LNHDA and CDR2 SQIVND (reference sequence). V lost 6 bases, J lost 1 base, and 24 bases lay in between. The CDR3 totals 18 residues. As DNA, the CDR3 is TGTGCCAGTAGCCGCACCCGGGACACAGGGCTCGCGAACACTGAAGCTTTCTTT. This gives the protein CASSRTRDTGLANTEAFF.

The J gene is TRBJ1-1, the V gene TRBV12-3 or TRBV12-4, with 11 bases aligning to TRBD1. V trimming: 5 bases; J trimming: 8 bases; junction bases outside the gene matches: 1. The CDR3 contains 12 residues. CDR3 bases: TGTGCCAGCAGTCGGGACAGGGGGGAAGCTTTCTTT. It encodes CASSRDRGEAFF.

This chain's CDR3 is CASTSGPQLGYGYTF. The CDR3 nucleotides read TGTGCCAGCACCTCAGGGCCACAACTGGGCTATGGCTACACCTTC. This chain uses TRBV6-5 with TRBJ1-2; a possible D gene is TRBD1 (5 bases). CDR3 length equals 15 residues. V was pared by 7 bases and J by 4 bases, with 19 bases between. CDR1 MNHEY and CDR2 SVGAGI come from the germline V gene.

The gene calls are TRBV11-3 and TRBJ2-1; D unresolved. V was clipped by 8 bases and J by 0 bases, with 8 bases between them. This CDR3 has 13 residues. The V gene's germline CDR1 is SGHNT and CDR2 YENEEA. CDR3 in amino acids: CASGQNSYNEQFF. The CDR3 coding sequence is TGTGCCAGCGGGCAGAACTCCTACAATGAGCAGTTCTTC.

V and J are TRBV6-1 and TRBJ2-5, with TRBD2 matching 7 bases. Germline assignment: CDR1 MNHNS and CDR2 SASEGT. This CDR3 comprises 16 residues. V shed 3 bases, J shed 0 bases, and the junction held 7 bases outside the gene matches. The CDR3 DNA reads as TGTGCCAGCAGTGACCGGGCGGGAGTGGACCAAGAGACCCAGTACTTC. Residues: CASSDRAGVDQETQYF.

V usage is TRBV11-2 and J usage is TRBJ2-1; 12 bases match TRBD2. The CDR3 runs 16 residues. V lost 1 base, J lost 10 bases, and 8 bases stayed unmatched. CDR1 and CDR2 from the germline V gene are SGHAT and FQNNGV. CDR3 in DNA: TGTGCCAGCAGCTTAGTGGCTAGCGGGAGGGCCGGGGAGCAGTTCTTC. Translating gives CASSLVASGRAGEQFF. Using reference TRBV11-2 and TRBJ2-1 for the parts outside the CDR3, the full variable domain is EAGVAQSPRYKIIEKRQSVAFWCNPISGHATLYWYQQILGQGPKLLIQFQNNGVVDDSQLPKDRFSAERLKGVDSTLKIQPAKLEDSAVYLCASSLVASGRAGEQFFGPGTRLTVL.

The rearrangement uses TRBV7-6 and TRBJ2-5, with D unclear. Germline V gene sequence: CDR1 SGHVS, CDR2 FNYEAQ. V gave up 1 base and J gave up 1 base, with 10 bases separating them. This CDR3 is built from 15 residues. In nucleotides, the CDR3 is TGTGCCAGCAGCTTAGGGTGGGCAAGCCAAGAGACCCAGTACTTC. Translating gives CASSLGWASQETQYF.

The gene calls are TRBV11-2 and TRBJ2-1; D call uncertain. The CDR3 has 15 residues. Germline V CDR1 and CDR2: SGHAT, FQNNGV. Trimming removed 2 bases from V and 0 bases from J, with 8 bases in between. CDR3 nucleotide sequence: TGTGCCAGCAGCTTATACAGCCCCTCCTACAATGAGCAGTTCTTC. Its translation: CASSLYSPSYNEQFF.

This clone was picked up a small number of times. The chain has TRBV5-1 and TRBJ2-3; 10 nucleotides agree with TRBD2. There are 16 residues in the CDR3. The germline gives CDR1 SGHRS, CDR2 YFSETQ. The junction had 11 bases not matched to a gene; V was cut back by 4 bases and J by 6 bases. CDR3 coding DNA: TGCGCCAGCAGCCCCGCCCTCCTAGCGGGAGCGGATACGCAGTATTTT. Translation: CASSPALLAGADTQYF. The full variable domain, in which reference TRBV5-1 and TRBJ2-3 provide the parts outside the CDR3, is KAGVTQTPRYLIKTRGQQVTLSCSPISGHRSVSWYQQTPGQGLQFLFEYFSETQRNKGNFPGRFSGRQFSNSRSEMNVSTLELGDSALYLCASSPALLAGADTQYFGPGTRLTVL.

The chain combines TRBV6-1 with TRBJ2-5; 11 bases agree with TRBD1. The V gene end was trimmed by 2 bases and the J gene end by 5 bases; junction bases not matched to a gene: 7. The CDR3 covers 16 residues. Germline V CDR1 and CDR2: MNHNS, SASEGT. CDR3 sequence reads: CASSEWRTGGSETQYF. CDR3 nucleotides: TGTGCCAGCAGTGAATGGCGGACAGGGGGCTCCGAGACCCAGTACTTC.

The chain is built from TRBV4-1 and TRBJ2-6, with TRBD1 matching over 11 bases. Germline CDR1 and CDR2: MGHRA and YSYEKL. J gave up 0 bases and V 0 bases, and 7 bases lay outside the gene matches. The CDR3 has 20 residues. DNA of the CDR3: TGCGCCAGCAGCCAAGATGGGACAGGGGGTGGTTACTCTGGGGCCAACGTCCTGACTTTC. Translated, it gives CASSQDGTGGGYSGANVLTF.

The chain employs TRBV7-8 and TRBJ2-3; weak D call: TRBD2 (5 bases). The CDR3 totals 17 residues. Germline values: CDR1 SGHVS, CDR2 FQNEAQ. V shed 3 bases and J shed 3 bases, with 19 bases lying between them. The DNA of the CDR3 is TGTGCCAGCAGCTTCTTTGGCGGGTCCTCAAGTACAGATACGCAGTATTTT. It translates to CASSFFGGSSSTDTQYF.

This rearrangement joins TRBV7-3 to TRBJ1-2; 9 bases line up with TRBD1. CDR1 is SGHTA, CDR2 FQGTGA, per germline. Trimming cost V 5 bases and J 7 bases; bases outside gene matches: 8. CDR3 length equals 14 residues. CDR3 in DNA: TGTGCCAGCAGCATCACGGGACAGGGTACTGGCTACACCTTC. As protein: CASSITGQGTGYTF.

This rearrangement joins TRBV6-5 to TRBJ2-7, with D tentatively TRBD1 (6 bases). CDR3 size: 14 residues. Trimming cost V 6 bases and J 3 bases, with 15 bases left between them. Germline V gives CDR1 MNHEY, CDR2 SVGAGI. The CDR3 bases are TGTGCCAGCAGGGGCCAGGGGCTTTTCTACGAGCAGTACTTC. It is translated as CASRGQGLFYEQYF.

The CDR3 nucleotides read TGTGCCAGCAGTCTACTGGGGATTGCAGGGGGCTACTACGAGCAGTACTTC. Its translation is CASSLLGIAGGYYEQYF. V and J are TRBV25-1 and TRBJ2-7, with TRBD1 identical over 8 bases. The CDR3 totals 17 residues. J was trimmed by 3 bases and V by 5 bases; bases with no gene match: 15. Germline V gene data show CDR1 as MGHDK and CDR2 as SYGVNS.

The sample holds one count of this clone. CDR3 coding DNA: TGTGCCAGCAGTGATGGGCAGGTCTCCTACGAGCAGTACTTC. This sequence encodes CASSDGQVSYEQYF. The genes are TRBV6-1 and TRBJ2-7; D is undetermined. Germline CDR1 and CDR2: MNHNS and SASEGT. The CDR3 sequence is 14 residues long. V lost 3 bases and J lost 0, with 9 bases in between.